These T cell receptor beta chains were read from a single sample in a study of naive and memory T cell subsets. MiXCR was run by TCRdb on the UMI-ligation and nested PCR reads, yielding one entry per CDR3 protein. The sample records more than 120,000 distinct CDR3 sequences, roughly a fifth being singletons. Sequenced input: naive CD8+ T cells from blood. The receptors here all came from a human donor in good health. CDR3s include the opening cysteine and the closing phenylalanine or tryptophan. A D gene is named only where the DNA matches it firmly. Clone size is shown for a subset of rows, as once, few, many or a class of expanded clone.

CDR3 protein: CASSLTSGRGHSGANVLTF
CDR3 DNA: TGTGCCAGCAGCTTAACGTCAGGCAGGGGGCATTCTGGGGCCAACGTCCTGACTTTC
V gene: TRBV7-2
clone size: .
D gene: TRBD1
J gene: TRBJ2-6

CDR3 protein: CASSRDSQNSYEQYF
CDR3 DNA: TGTGCCAGCAGCCGGGACTCCCAAAACTCCTACGAGCAGTACTTC
V gene: TRBV7-6
clone size: .
D gene: .
J gene: TRBJ2-7

CDR3 protein: CASSASIGPTYEQYF
CDR3 DNA: TGTGCCAGCAGCGCTTCTATAGGACCTACCTACGAGCAGTACTTC
V gene: TRBV7-9
clone size: few
D gene: .
J gene: TRBJ2-7

CDR3 protein: CGLSRDPNSPLHF
CDR3 DNA: TGTGGATTAAGCCGGGACCCAAATTCACCCCTCCACTTT
V gene: TRBV28
clone size: few
D gene: .
J gene: TRBJ1-6

CDR3 protein: CASRSTGAATDTQYF
CDR3 DNA: TGTGCCAGCAGGTCGACAGGGGCGGCGACAGATACGCAGTATTTT
V gene: TRBV5-6
clone size: .
D gene: TRBD1
J gene: TRBJ2-3

CDR3 protein: CASSKPLAGVYEQYF
CDR3 DNA: TGTGCCAGCAGTAAACCCCTCGCGGGAGTGTACGAGCAGTACTTC
V gene: TRBV12-3/TRBV12-4
clone size: .
D gene: TRBD2
J gene: TRBJ2-7

CDR3 protein: CASSQRGRTDTQYF
CDR3 DNA: TGCGCCAGCAGCCAAAGGGGGAGAACAGATACGCAGTATTTT
V gene: TRBV4-3
clone size: many
D gene: .
J gene: TRBJ2-3

CDR3 protein: CASSFRTSGTGNEQFF
CDR3 DNA: TGCGCCAGCAGCTTTCGGACTAGCGGGACGGGTAATGAGCAGTTCTTC
V gene: TRBV5-1
clone size: .
D gene: TRBD2
J gene: TRBJ2-1

CDR3 protein: CASRWTGGNYNEQFF
CDR3 DNA: TGTGCCAGCAGATGGACAGGGGGCAACTACAATGAGCAGTTCTTC
V gene: TRBV6-5
clone size: .
D gene: TRBD1
J gene: TRBJ2-1

CDR3 protein: CASSPGSPPYYTF
CDR3 DNA: TGTGCCAGCAGCCCCGGGTCCCCACCTTACTACACCTTC
V gene: TRBV27
clone size: few
D gene: .
J gene: TRBJ1-2

CDR3 protein: CASTRTVTSYNEQFF
CDR3 DNA: TGTGCCAGCACCCGAACGGTGACTTCCTACAATGAGCAGTTCTTC
V gene: TRBV6-5
clone size: .
D gene: .
J gene: TRBJ2-1

CDR3 protein: CASSQDLERTYNEQFF
CDR3 DNA: TGTGCCAGCAGCCAAGATCTGGAGCGGACCTACAATGAGCAGTTCTTC
V gene: TRBV3-1
clone size: few
D gene: .
J gene: TRBJ2-1

CDR3 protein: CASSSPGRSGSYEQYF
CDR3 DNA: TGTGCCAGCAGTTCCCCAGGACGTTCCGGTTCCTACGAGCAGTACTTC
V gene: TRBV27
clone size: few
D gene: .
J gene: TRBJ2-7

CDR3 protein: CSVAGLAESSGANVLTF
CDR3 DNA: TGCAGCGTCGCGGGCCTAGCGGAGTCCTCTGGGGCCAACGTCCTGACTTTC
V gene: TRBV29-1
clone size: .
D gene: TRBD2
J gene: TRBJ2-6

CDR3 protein: CSVEVVGDARNTIYF
CDR3 DNA: TGCAGCGTTGAAGTCGTAGGGGACGCGCGAAACACCATATATTTT
V gene: TRBV29-1
clone size: many
D gene: .
J gene: TRBJ1-3

CDR3 protein: CASSGGFGSSYNEQFF
CDR3 DNA: TGTGCCAGCAGCGGGGGTTTCGGAAGCTCCTACAATGAGCAGTTCTTC
V gene: TRBV7-9
clone size: .
D gene: .
J gene: TRBJ2-1

CDR3 protein: CASRADGLSYNEQFF
CDR3 DNA: TGTGCCAGCAGAGCCGATGGGCTAAGTTACAATGAGCAGTTCTTC
V gene: TRBV7-9
clone size: few
D gene: .
J gene: TRBJ2-1

CDR3 protein: CASSILSGSSYNEQFF
CDR3 DNA: TGTGCCAGTAGTATTCTGAGCGGAAGCTCCTACAATGAGCAGTTCTTC
V gene: TRBV19
clone size: few
D gene: .
J gene: TRBJ2-1

CDR3 protein: CASSLGPSGFEQFF
CDR3 DNA: TGTGCCAGCAGCTTAGGGCCTAGCGGTTTTGAGCAGTTCTTC
V gene: TRBV7-7
clone size: few
D gene: TRBD2
J gene: TRBJ2-1

CDR3 protein: CASSPSQSNYEQYF
CDR3 DNA: TGTGCCAGCTCACCCTCGCAAAGTAACTACGAGCAGTACTTC
V gene: TRBV18
clone size: few
D gene: .
J gene: TRBJ2-7

CDR3 protein: CASSGTRWDEKLFF
CDR3 DNA: TGTGCCAGCAGCGGGACCCGCTGGGACGAAAAACTGTTTTTT
V gene: TRBV6-6
clone size: .
D gene: .
J gene: TRBJ1-4

CDR3 protein: CASSFHYRGQAEAFF
CDR3 DNA: TGCGCCAGCAGCTTTCACTACAGGGGTCAGGCTGAAGCTTTCTTT
V gene: TRBV5-1
clone size: .
D gene: TRBD1
J gene: TRBJ1-1

CDR3 protein: CASSQVHSGGKEAFF
CDR3 DNA: TGCGCCAGCAGCCAAGTTCACTCGGGGGGAAAAGAAGCTTTCTTT
V gene: TRBV4-1
clone size: .
D gene: .
J gene: TRBJ1-1

CDR3 protein: CASSPPLAGTYEQYF
CDR3 DNA: TGTGCCAGCAGCCCTCCCCTAGCGGGAACTTACGAGCAGTACTTC
V gene: TRBV7-9
clone size: .
D gene: TRBD2
J gene: TRBJ2-7

CDR3 protein: CASTPGAAEAKNIQYF
CDR3 DNA: TGTGCCAGCACCCCAGGGGCGGCAGAAGCCAAAAACATTCAGTACTTC
V gene: TRBV27
clone size: once
D gene: .
J gene: TRBJ2-4

CDR3 protein: CASMPTPNMGANEQFF
CDR3 DNA: TGTGCCAGCATGCCGACACCTAACATGGGGGCCAATGAGCAGTTCTTC
V gene: TRBV11-2
clone size: few
D gene: .
J gene: TRBJ2-1

CDR3 protein: CATSDDFREGPYEQYF
CDR3 DNA: TGTGCCACCAGTGATGACTTTCGGGAGGGCCCCTACGAGCAGTACTTC
V gene: TRBV15
clone size: .
D gene: TRBD2
J gene: TRBJ2-7

CDR3 protein: CSVEDSPSSYEQYF
CDR3 DNA: TGCAGCGTTGAAGACTCACCTAGCTCCTACGAGCAGTACTTC
V gene: TRBV29-1
clone size: few
D gene: .
J gene: TRBJ2-7

CDR3 protein: CASREGTARNQPQHF
CDR3 DNA: TGTGCCAGCAGGGAAGGGACAGCGCGGAATCAGCCCCAGCATTTT
V gene: TRBV5-4
clone size: few
D gene: TRBD1
J gene: TRBJ1-5